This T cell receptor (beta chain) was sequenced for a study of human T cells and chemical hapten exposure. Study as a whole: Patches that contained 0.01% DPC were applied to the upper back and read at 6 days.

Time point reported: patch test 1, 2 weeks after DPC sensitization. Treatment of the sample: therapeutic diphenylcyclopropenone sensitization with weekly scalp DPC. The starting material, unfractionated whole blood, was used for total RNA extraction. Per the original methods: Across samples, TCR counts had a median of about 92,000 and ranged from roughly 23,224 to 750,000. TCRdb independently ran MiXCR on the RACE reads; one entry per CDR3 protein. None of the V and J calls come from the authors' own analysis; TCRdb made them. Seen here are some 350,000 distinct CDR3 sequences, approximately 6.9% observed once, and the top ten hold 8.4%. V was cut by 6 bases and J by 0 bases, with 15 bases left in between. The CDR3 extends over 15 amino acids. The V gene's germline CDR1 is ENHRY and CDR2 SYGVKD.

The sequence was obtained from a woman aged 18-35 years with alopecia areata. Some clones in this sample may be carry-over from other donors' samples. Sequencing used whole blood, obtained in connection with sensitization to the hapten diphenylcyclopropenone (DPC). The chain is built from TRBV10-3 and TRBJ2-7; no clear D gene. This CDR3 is CAISPDGDPSYEQYF. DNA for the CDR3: TGTGCCATCAGCCCCGACGGCGACCCCTCCTACGAGCAGTACTTC.